Presented here are 5 T cell receptor beta chains from one specimen sequenced in a study of T cell clusters in autoimmune cytopenias. TRB was amplified by touch-down multiplex PCR, primer pools A and B combined. Reanalyzing the multiplex PCR reads, TCRdb keeps one entry per CDR3 protein, without DNA. The sample table includes more than 6,500 distinct CDR3 sequences. TRB was amplified from roughly 250 ng of peripheral blood genomic DNA per sample. Input material: peripheral blood. The receptors originated from a human donor with an autoimmune cytopenia or autoimmune hepatitis (not recorded which).

The rearrangement uses TRBV18 and TRBJ1-2. Germline CDR1 KGHSH, CDR2 LQKENI. The CDR3 runs to 13 residues. This chain's CDR3 is CASSPERDYGYTF.

The CDR3: CATSQGSYEQYF. This rearrangement joins TRBV6-5 to TRBJ2-7; no DNA is available, so the TRBD1 call from TCRdb remains unchecked. The germline gives CDR1 MNHEY, CDR2 SVGAGI. This CDR3 has 12 residues.

This chain uses TRBV6-6 with TRBJ2-7; lacking DNA, the TRBD1 call made by TCRdb goes unchecked. In germline, CDR1 is MNHNY, CDR2 SVGAGI (reference sequence). The CDR3 is 16 residues long. The CDR3 sequence: CASSLGPGQGVVEQYF.

The gene calls are TRBV5-6 and TRBJ1-1; TCRdb outputs TRBD1, but without DNA this stays unchecked. The length of the CDR3 is 12 residues. CDR1 and CDR2 from the germline V gene are SGHDT and YYEEEE. The CDR3 sequence: CASSPGIGGAFF.

This chain connects TRBV20-1 to TRBJ2-5; TCRdb returns TRBD1, unconfirmable since there is no DNA. CDR3 length: 15 residues. From germline, CDR1 is DFQATT and CDR2 SNEGSKA (reference sequence). The CDR3 loop reads CSASGQGWNGETQYF.